This TCR beta chain was identified during a study of PD-L1 blockade in urothelial cancer (dated by TCRdb to 2017 to 2019). About the study as a whole: Every patient began therapy in 2014 and was given atezolizumab 1,200 mg intravenously every 3 weeks. About 85% of the 29 patients were identified as males with urothelial cancer of bladder origin, and a prior smoking history was reported by 18 of 29 patients. An ECOG performance status of 0 or 1 was recorded for the patients, and 0 to 3 prior chemotherapy regimens had been received by the patients. Blood samples were analyzed 3 weeks after the start of treatment (second dose) and 6 weeks after the start of treatment. Blood samples gave median yields of approximately 130,000 T cells and more than 80,000 unique TCRs, along with a median clonality of around 0.08. Somatic, immune and clinical correlates of response to PD-L1 blockade with atezolizumab in urothelial cancer were the focus of an exploratory multi-omic analysis. Pretreatment tumor samples, along with matched peripheral blood collected serially before and after atezolizumab treatment, underwent TCR sequencing. Durable clinical benefit was defined as a progression-free survival longer than 6 months, and TCR features were additionally tested against progression-free survival and overall survival. In the same patients, pretreatment tumors underwent whole exome sequencing and RNA sequencing in addition to TCR sequencing. Durable clinical benefit was achieved by nine patients but not by the remaining 20. Pretreatment blood TCR-seq was available for fewer than 30 patients, at least one posttreatment blood collection was obtained for about 25 patients, and tumor TCR-seq was available for about 25 patients. The full study reports these points: Because the sample size was small (n of about 30) and many exploratory analyses were performed, the results are intended to be hypothesis-generating. Among patients with durable benefit, tumor-associated TCR clones showed greater expansion in peripheral blood 3 weeks after treatment started (n ≈ 20, p = 0.022). Improved progression-free and overall survival was found to be associated with pretreatment peripheral blood TCR clonality below the median.

A total of about 31 patients with locally advanced or metastatic urothelial carcinoma, treated at Memorial Sloan Kettering on a trial protocol, made up the cohort. Peripheral blood mononuclear cells were collected from each patient pretreatment and during treatment, giving between 1 and 8 total time points per patient. The Qiagen DNeasy Blood extraction kit was used to purify genomic DNA from total PBMCs and tumor samples. PBMCs were collected pretreatment and during treatment and were isolated and stored as previously described. Measured from the cysteine to the phenylalanine, the CDR3 is 14 residues long. Of all the DNA, just the CDR3 is kept, 42 bases in frame from base 1. Reading the germline V gene gives CDR1 SQVTM and CDR2 ANQGSEA. V is pruned by 4 bases and J by 6 bases, leaving 9 bases of the junction without a gene match. Synthetic TCR analog templates were spiked into each PCR to estimate absolute template abundance from read counts. TCRbeta CDR3 regions were amplified from genomic DNA with bias-controlled V and J gene primers using the immunoSEQ assay. Sequencing of rearranged TCRbeta segments was done at approximately 20X coverage. The study's own analysis went as follows. Sequencing errors were corrected by clustering, and CDR3s were annotated against IMGT so that V, D and J genes could be assigned. Downstream analyses used only productive TCRbeta rearrangements, leaving out any out-of-frame or stop-codon sequences. Clonality was computed as one minus Shannon entropy normalized by the log of the number of unique productive sequences. Clones differing between time points or between blood and tumor were identified by Fisher's exact test with Benjamini-Hochberg correction at adjusted p below 0.01. Held by TCRdb, this immuneACCESS table contains in-frame sequences only and omits some clones. Under half of the omission traces to an unresolved V gene where checked; the cause of the rest is unknown. V, J and clone size reflect that table, while D and trimming were determined from the DNA. Counted in this sample were fewer than 30,000 clones; approximately 84% of them appeared once. The ten largest clonotypes hold roughly 9.1% of the sample.

Notes on this clone: Its antigen is currently not known. Base quality data are lacking; no much larger clone is found one base away.

Here the sequenced sample was PBMCs, taken around atezolizumab (anti-PD-L1) treatment. In this chain, TRBV29-1 is recombined with TRBJ2-7; 10 bases in between match TRBD2. This TCR was sampled from a man between 70 and 80 years old with urothelial cancer. The DNA reads as follows: TGCAGCGTTGTACCGGGACTAGCGACGGGCGAGCAGTACTTC. It codes for CSVVPGLATGEQYF.